This T cell receptor beta chain was identified during a study of blood T cell repertoires in COVID-19 (dated by TCRdb to the early 2020s). Study-wide context: The collaborator samples originated in the United States, Italy and Spain and spanned the acute and convalescent phases of COVID-19. The repertoires were released in a freely available public database intended as a resource for research on the immune response to SARS-CoV-2. Where available, HLA class I and class II types were taken from metadata supplied by the sample provider and were not determined by assay-based typing. The prospective study material was composed of cDNA or gDNA derived from T cells, B-cell-depleted T cells, or PBMCs. The dataset comprised deeply sampled blood TCRbeta repertoires from subjects exposed to, actively infected with, or recovered from COVID-19. The samples were drawn from two sources: the first 160 participants of the ongoing ImmuneRACE study, and some 1,300 subjects contributed by 6 global collaborators. Nearly every sample came with metadata listing a de-identified subject ID, COVID-19 status, age in years and sex. General conclusions and limits of the study: How much clinical and demographic metadata was included differed by source and by participant, and the metadata was provided uncurated.

TCRbeta CDR3 regions were amplified from genomic DNA using the immunoSEQ Assay, a bias-controlled multiplex PCR. Per the original workflow: The number of nucleated cells in each sample was estimated by amplification of reference gene primers within the assay. To quantify the absolute abundance of each unique TCRbeta CDR3 rearrangement, sequence reads were collapsed and filtered. For each sample, productive Simpson clonality was calculated as the square root of Simpson's diversity index across productive rearrangements. Here the immuneACCESS table is served through TCRdb, limited to in-frame sequences with V and J called. Missing clones are a known gap in these copies; in checked studies unresolved V genes cover under half, and the rest lacks a known reason. The DNA was the basis for D and trimming; V, J and clone size are from that table. The sample includes 85,000 to 90,000 clones, with over 70% observed a single time. The top ten clones comprise over 0.95% of the sample.

About this clone itself: Its cognate antigen has yet to be identified. Base qualities were left out, and no much larger clone turns up one base away.

Each collaborating institution followed its own protocols to collect whole blood in K2EDTA tubes. Collaborator samples were shipped for TCRbeta analysis as frozen whole blood, isolated PBMCs, or DNA extracted from either sample type. Material: peripheral blood. The TCR originated in a human donor in a cohort sampled during active COVID-19.

The DNA sequence is TGTGCCAGCATCGAGGACTTCACCGGGGAGCTGTTTTTT. The encoded protein is CASIEDFTGELFF. The chain couples TRBV2 to TRBJ2-2; the D gene is possibly TRBD2, with 5 bases matching. V is cut by 7 bases and J by 4 bases, and the space between the germline ends is 10 bases. In the germline V gene, CDR1 corresponds to SNHLY and CDR2 to FYNNEI. The CDR3 has 13 amino acids, counting the end cysteine and phenylalanine. CDR3 DNA is the only sequence kept; it has 39 bases, read in frame from the first base.